The following is a T cell receptor (beta chain) sequence with its context. The sample is drawn from a study of T cells in narcolepsy. Here immunoSEQ multiplex PCR was the method, and the copy in TCRdb shows in-frame clones only, minus some. The sample carries tens of thousands of clones, more than 70% recorded once. The germline V gene encodes CDR1 SGHVS and CDR2 FQNEAQ. V lost 5 bases and J lost 4; bases outside the gene matches: 7. This CDR3 has 14 amino acids. This chain connects TRBV7-8 to TRBJ1-2, with 7 bases fitting TRBD1. Input material: memory (CD45RA-) CD4+ T cells from blood. The TCR originated in a human donor in good health. The CDR3 nucleotides read TGTGCCAGCAGCGTAGGGGGCGCCCGCTATGGCTACACCTTC. Its translation: CASSVGGARYGYTF. Together with reference TRBV7-8 and TRBJ1-2, the CDR3 gives the full variable domain: GAGVSQSPRYKVAKRGQDVALRCDPISGHVSLFWYQQALGQGPEFLTYFQNEAQLDKSGLPSDRFFAERPEGSVSTLKIQRTQQEDSAVYLCASSVGGARYGYTFGSGTRLTVV.